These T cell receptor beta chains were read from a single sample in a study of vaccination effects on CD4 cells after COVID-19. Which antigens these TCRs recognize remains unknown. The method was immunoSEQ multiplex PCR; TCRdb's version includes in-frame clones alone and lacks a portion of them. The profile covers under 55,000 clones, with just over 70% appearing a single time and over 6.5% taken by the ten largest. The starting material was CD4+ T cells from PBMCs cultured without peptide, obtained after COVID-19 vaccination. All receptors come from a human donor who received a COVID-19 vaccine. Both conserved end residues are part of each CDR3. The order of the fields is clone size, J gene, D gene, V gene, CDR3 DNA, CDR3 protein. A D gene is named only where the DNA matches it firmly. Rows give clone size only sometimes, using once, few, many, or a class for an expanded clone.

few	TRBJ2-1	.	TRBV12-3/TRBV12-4	TGTGCCACCGCGGACGTCTTCTACAATGAGCAGTTCTTC	CATADVFYNEQFF
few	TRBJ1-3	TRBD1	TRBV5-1	TGCGCCAGCAGCTTGGCGACAGGGGGCACGGGAAACACCATATATTTT	CASSLATGGTGNTIYF
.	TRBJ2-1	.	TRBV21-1	TGTGCCAGAGACAGGAGGGGATACAATGAGCAGTTCTTC	CARDRRGYNEQFF
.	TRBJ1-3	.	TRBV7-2	TGTGCCAGCAGACCCGGGTCAGGGAAAGGAAACACCATATATTTT	CASRPGSGKGNTIYF
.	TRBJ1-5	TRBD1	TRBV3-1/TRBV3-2	TGTGCCAGCAGCCGAACCCCGGGACAGGGAGGTCAGCCCCAGCATTTT	CASSRTPGQGGQPQHF
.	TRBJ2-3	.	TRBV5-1	TGCGCCAGCTCCCCGCCAGGGGGGACAGATACGCAGTATTTT	CASSPPGGTDTQYF
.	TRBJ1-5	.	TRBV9	TGTGCCAGCAGCGTGGGCAGCCTAAGCAATCAGCCCCAGCATTTT	CASSVGSLSNQPQHF
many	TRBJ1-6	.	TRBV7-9	TGTGCCAGCAGCTTAGAACAGTATAATTCACCCCTCCACTTT	CASSLEQYNSPLHF
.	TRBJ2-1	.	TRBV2	TGTGCCAGCAGTCCCCAACTCTCATACAATGAGCAGTTCTTC	CASSPQLSYNEQFF
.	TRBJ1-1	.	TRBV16	TGTGCCAGCAGCCAATTTTCCAGTATGAACACTGAAGCTTTCTTT	CASSQFSSMNTEAFF
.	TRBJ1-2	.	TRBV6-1	TGTGCCAGCAGTGAAACGAGATGGGAAAAACCGCGCTATGGCTACACCTTC	CASSETRWEKPRYGYTF
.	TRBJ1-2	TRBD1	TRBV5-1	TGCGCCAGCAGCAGAGGACAGGTTGCGGGAGGTGCTGGCTACACCTTC	CASSRGQVAGGAGYTF
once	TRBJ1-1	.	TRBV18	TGTGCCAGCTCACCAGCTACAGGGCCTGAAGCTTTCTTT	CASSPATGPEAFF
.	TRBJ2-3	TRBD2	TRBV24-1	TGTGCCACCAGTGATCTAGCGGGAATCTTAACGGGGACAGATACGCAGTATTTT	CATSDLAGILTGTDTQYF
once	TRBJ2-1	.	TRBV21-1	TGTGCCAGCAGCAAAAAATCCTTGGGACTAGCGGGGGCTCCAAGCTCCTACAATGAGCAGTTCTTC	CASSKKSLGLAGAPSSYNEQFF